The 18 T cell receptor beta chains in this list originate from one sample, sequenced in a study of T cells in Graves' hyperthyroidism and ophthalmopathy. TCR beta CDR3 region amplification was performed from RNA transcripts. When the TCR CDR3 underwent first-round RT-PCR, the HTBI primer set was used. One entry per CDR3 protein results from TCRdb running MiXCR on the multiplex PCR reads. The sample consists of hundreds of thousands of distinct CDR3 sequences, 12% to 15% of them appearing once. Sample: blood. All receptors derive from a woman aged 18 to 35 with Graves' hyperthyroidism.

This clonotype was recorded at least ten times. The chain joins TRBV7-3 to TRBJ2-1; tentative D call: TRBD1 (6 bases). Trimming took off 4 bases at V and 8 bases at J, with 18 bases between the two ends. Germline V gene lookup returns CDR1 SGHTA and CDR2 FQGTGA. CDR3 size: 15 residues. CDR3 nucleotides: TGTGCCAGCAGCTCAGGGACATCGGCTGGGGATGAGCAGTTCTTC. This gives the protein CASSSGTSAGDEQFF.

J is TRBJ2-3 and V is TRBV20-1; D is unresolved. The V gene's germline CDR1 is DFQATT and CDR2 SNEGSKA (reference sequence). This CDR3 has 13 residues. V was pared by 6 bases and J by 0 bases, with 10 bases between. The CDR3 DNA sequence: TGCAGTGCCCAGACCGCTAGCACAGATACGCAGTATTTT. It specifies CSAQTASTDTQYF.

V gene TRBV12-5 combines with J gene TRBJ2-1; 12 positions agree with TRBD2. Trimming removed 4 bases from V and 9 bases from J; junction bases left unmatched: 4. Germline-derived CDR1 and CDR2 are LGHNT and FRNRAP. The CDR3 runs 14 residues. Written as DNA, the CDR3 is TGTGCTAGTGGTTCTAGCGGGAGGGCCAGTGAGCAGTTCTTC. It specifies CASGSSGRASEQFF.

This clonotype showed up just once. This clone may be a read error of a much larger clone one base away. Since the CDR3 does not end with the conserved phenylalanine or tryptophan, this likely comes from a read error. This chain connects TRBV6-2 or TRBV6-3 to TRBJ1-2, with TRBD1 as a possible D gene (5 bases). Per the germline V gene, CDR1 is MNHEY and CDR2 is SVGEGT. V was shortened by 2 bases and J by 8 bases, with 15 bases between the two germline ends. This CDR3 region has 14 residues. CDR3 in amino acids: CASSYGRAGRGYTL. The CDR3, as DNA: TGTGCCAGCAGTTACGGTCGGGCAGGGAGAGGCTACACCCTC.

This clonotype was seen many times. The V gene is TRBV6-1, the J gene TRBJ2-3; 11 nucleotides line up with TRBD2. This CDR3 is built from 15 residues. Germline-derived CDR1 and CDR2 are MNHNS and SASEGT. With V trimmed by 8 bases and J by 4 bases, 8 bases remained unmatched. Here the CDR3 DNA reads TGTGCCAGCCGAACTAGCGGGAGTCCCCCAGATACGCAGTATTTT. Its translation is CASRTSGSPPDTQYF.

This clonotype was detected many times. The V and J genes are TRBV11-2 and TRBJ2-7, with D perhaps TRBD1 (6 bases). CDR3 size: 13 residues. V lost 3 bases and J 7 bases, leaving 13 bases between the germline ends. The V gene's germline CDR1 is SGHAT and CDR2 FQNNGV. DNA of the CDR3: TGTGCCAGCAGCTTCACAGGGCTGAGGGAGCAGTACTTC. Residues: CASSFTGLREQYF.

This clonotype occurred many times. This rearrangement joins TRBV7-2 to TRBJ2-3; D uncertain. CDR1 SGHTA and CDR2 FQGNSA come from the germline V gene. V dropped 2 bases and J dropped 0 bases, with 9 bases sitting between them. The CDR3 length is 15 residues. CDR3: CASSLKGFSTDTQYF. The CDR3 nucleotides are TGTGCCAGCAGCTTAAAAGGGTTCAGCACAGATACGCAGTATTTT. The complete variable domain, with remaining parts taken from reference TRBV7-2 and TRBJ2-3, reads GAGVSQSPSNKVTEKGKDVELRCDPISGHTALYWYRQSLGQGLEFLIYFQGNSAPDKSGLPSDRFSAERTGGSVSTLTIQRTQQEDSAVYLCASSLKGFSTDTQYFGPGTRLTVL.

At least ten counts were recorded for this clonotype. The chain uses TRBV6-1 and TRBJ2-3; 7 nucleotides line up with TRBD1. J lost 0 bases, V lost 7 bases, and 22 bases had no gene match. This CDR3 is 20 amino acids long. Germline V gives CDR1 MNHNS, CDR2 SASEGT. The DNA for the CDR3 is TGTGCCAGCACTATAAAAGGACAGGTTCTTATTTTCCCTAGCACAGATACGCAGTATTTT. Translated, it gives CASTIKGQVLIFPSTDTQYF.

The chain recombines TRBV2 with TRBJ2-2; D unclear. V was clipped by 9 bases and J by 0 bases, with 11 bases between them. Germline CDR1 is SNHLY and CDR2 is FYNNEI. The CDR3 covers 14 residues. The CDR3 nucleotides are TGTGCCAGGGAAGGCCCAGCGAACACCGGGGAGCTGTTTTTT. Encoded protein: CAREGPANTGELFF. The full variable domain, with the rest looked up from reference TRBV2 and TRBJ2-2, is EPEVTQTPSHQVTQMGQEVILRCVPISNHLYFYWYRQILGQKVEFLVSFYNNEISEKSEIFDDQFSVERPDGSNFTLKIRSTKLEDSAMYFCAREGPANTGELFFGEGSRLTVL.

The genes are TRBV7-9 and TRBJ2-1, with 10 bases lining up with TRBD1. J was trimmed by 4 bases and V by 0 bases; bases with no gene match: 6. The CDR3 sequence is 17 residues long. Germline-derived CDR1 and CDR2 are SEHNR and FQNEAQ (reference sequence). CDR3 in DNA: TGTGCCAGCAGCTTAGCGGGCGGGACAGGGGATTACAATGAGCAGTTCTTC. This translates into CASSLAGGTGDYNEQFF.

In its sample, this clonotype was seen many times. J is TRBJ1-1 and V is TRBV20-1, with unresolved D. This CDR3 is 12 amino acids long. V gave up 3 bases and J gave up 6 bases, with 11 bases separating them. The germline V gene has CDR1 DFQATT and CDR2 SNEGSKA (reference sequence). The CDR3 region is CSARGKRAEAFF. The CDR3 region has the DNA TGCAGTGCTAGGGGGAAAAGGGCTGAAGCTTTCTTT.

This clonotype was seen ten or more times. The chain is built from TRBV7-3 and TRBJ2-7; TRBD2 matches at 8 bases. J was trimmed by 1 base and V by 5 bases; bases with no gene match: 1. The length of the CDR3 is 13 residues. CDR1 is SGHTA, CDR2 FQGTGA, per germline. CDR3 sequence (DNA): TGTGCCAGCAGCCGGGGGGGGTCCTACGAGCAGTACTTC. Protein product: CASSRGGSYEQYF.

This chain joins TRBV6-1 and TRBJ2-3; TRBD1 is a possible D gene (5 bases). The CDR3 sequence is 14 residues long. V lost 6 bases to trimming and J lost 1 base, with 11 bases between them. Germline values: CDR1 MNHNS, CDR2 SASEGT. CDR3 sequence reads: CASRKTRGTDTQYF. CDR3 DNA sequence: TGTGCCAGCAGGAAAACCAGGGGCACAGATACGCAGTATTTT.

This clonotype was seen repeatedly, ten times or more. The V and J genes are TRBV27 and TRBJ2-1; 7 bases fit TRBD1. Germline V gives CDR1 MNHEY, CDR2 SMNVEV (reference sequence). The CDR3 has 12 amino acids. V dropped 9 bases and J dropped 6; count of bases not matched to a gene: 5. The CDR3 reads CASTDRSNEQFF. CDR3 coding DNA: TGTGCCAGTACGGACAGGTCCAATGAGCAGTTCTTC.

With regard to this clonotype: A much larger clone differs by one base, so this may be a read error. The chain joins TRBV11-3 to TRBJ2-1, with a tentative D call TRBD1 (5 bases). The assigned J gene may be wrong: the sequence end matches TRBJ2-7 better. Germline assignment: CDR1 SGHNT and CDR2 YENEEA. The CDR3 length is 16 residues. CDR3 loop: CASSLDGHRSYNEQYF. The CDR3 DNA follows: TGTGCCAGCAGCTTAGATGGACATCGCTCCTACAATGAGCAGTACTTC.

The chain employs TRBV28 and TRBJ1-1; D is ambiguous. V lost 7 bases, J lost 3 bases, and 6 bases lay in between. CDR1 and CDR2 from the germline V gene are MDHEN and SYDVKM. The CDR3 loop spans 11 amino acids. CDR3 sequence: CASKLYTEAFF. CDR3 coding DNA: TGTGCCAGCAAGTTATACACTGAAGCTTTCTTT.

In DNA, the CDR3 is TGTGCCGTGGGACTAGCGGCAATAGATACGCAGTATTTT. It is translated as CAVGLAAIDTQYF. The rearrangement joins TRBV10-3 to TRBJ2-3, with 11 bases matching TRBD2. CDR1 is ENHRY and CDR2 is SYGVKD in the germline V gene. With 11 bases clipped from V and 5 bases from J, the junction kept 6 bases outside the gene matches. This CDR3 contains 13 residues.

This clonotype came up a few times. An end of the junction differs from the germline gene, which may be a read error. This chain links TRBV10-1 with TRBJ1-1, with no clear D. In germline, CDR1 is WNHNN, CDR2 SYGVQD (reference sequence). This CDR3 comprises 13 residues. This CDR3 reads CASSDEGDTEALF. The CDR3 nucleotides are TGCGCCAGCAGTGATGAGGGAGACACTGAAGCTCTCTTT.